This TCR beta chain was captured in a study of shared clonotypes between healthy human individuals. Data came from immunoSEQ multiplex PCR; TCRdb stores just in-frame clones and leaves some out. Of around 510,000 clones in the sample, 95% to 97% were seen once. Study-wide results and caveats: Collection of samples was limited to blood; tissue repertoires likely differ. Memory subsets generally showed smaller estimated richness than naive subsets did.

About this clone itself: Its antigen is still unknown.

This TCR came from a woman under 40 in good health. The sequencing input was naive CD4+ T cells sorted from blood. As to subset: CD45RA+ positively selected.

The CDR3 DNA sequence: TGTGCCAGCAGTTTAAGTCTAGCGGGAAGGCGCGAGCAGTACTTC. Translating gives CASSLSLAGRREQYF. This chain connects TRBV28 to TRBJ2-5; 9 bases line up with TRBD2. The DNA end is a closer match to TRBJ2-7, so the J assignment may be wrong. CDR1 and CDR2 (germline): MDHEN, SYDVKM. The CDR3 is 15 residues long.